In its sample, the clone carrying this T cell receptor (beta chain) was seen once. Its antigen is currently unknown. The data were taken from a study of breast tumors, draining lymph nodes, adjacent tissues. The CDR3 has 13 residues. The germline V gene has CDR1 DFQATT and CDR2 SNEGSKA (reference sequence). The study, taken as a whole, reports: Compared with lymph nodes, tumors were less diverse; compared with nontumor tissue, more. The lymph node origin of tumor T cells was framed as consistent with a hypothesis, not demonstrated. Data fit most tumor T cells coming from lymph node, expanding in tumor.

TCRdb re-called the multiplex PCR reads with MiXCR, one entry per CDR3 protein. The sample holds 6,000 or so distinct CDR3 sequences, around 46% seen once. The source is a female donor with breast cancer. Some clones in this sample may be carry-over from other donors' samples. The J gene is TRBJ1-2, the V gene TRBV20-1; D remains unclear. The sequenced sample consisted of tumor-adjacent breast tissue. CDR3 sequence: CSVEHSSNYGYTF. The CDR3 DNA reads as TGCAGCGTTGAACACAGTTCTAACTATGGCTACACCTTC.